These 5 T cell receptor beta chains share one sample of origin, sequenced in a study of blood T cell repertoires in COVID-19. Profiling relied on immunoSEQ multiplex PCR, and the TCRdb table lists in-frame clones only, not all of them. The sample carries tens of thousands of clones, about 89% recorded once. Material: peripheral blood. These receptors came from a human donor in a cohort sampled during active COVID-19.

The chain employs TRBV2 and TRBJ1-5, with D maybe TRBD1 (5 bases). V lost 8 bases, J lost 0 bases, and 17 bases lay in between. Germline V gene data show CDR1 as SNHLY and CDR2 as FYNNEI. The CDR3 runs 16 residues. CDR3 loop: CASLRGWRDSNQPQHF. In DNA, the CDR3 is TGTGCCAGCTTGAGGGGATGGCGGGATAGCAATCAGCCCCAGCATTTT.

The V and J genes are TRBV9 and TRBJ2-3; tentatively, D is TRBD2 (7 bases). Between the trimmed V and J ends, which lost 0 bases and 6 bases, there was a span of 14 bases. Germline-derived CDR1 and CDR2 are SGDLS and YYNGEE. CDR3 length: 15 residues. CDR3 in amino acids: CASSVDGGRADTQYF. The CDR3 DNA reads as TGTGCCAGCAGCGTAGACGGGGGGCGGGCGGATACGCAGTATTTT.

This rearrangement joins TRBV28 to TRBJ2-3; TRBD1 matches 9 bases. This CDR3 has 15 residues. The trim removed 5 bases at V and 3 bases at J, leaving 6 bases unmatched. Germline V CDR1 and CDR2: MDHEN, SYDVKM. In nucleotides, the CDR3 is TGTGCCAGCAGTCAAACAGGGGGCTGGACAGATACGCAGTATTTT. This translates into CASSQTGGWTDTQYF.

V and J are TRBV6-5 and TRBJ2-1; TRBD2 aligns across 9 bases. CDR1 MNHEY and CDR2 SVGAGI come from the germline V gene. V dropped 8 bases and J dropped 4; count of bases not matched to a gene: 6. The CDR3 is 14 residues long. The CDR3 DNA sequence: TGTGCCAGCTCTTCTAGCGGGGCTTACAATGAGCAGTTCTTC. Residues: CASSSSGAYNEQFF.

V is TRBV7-8 and J is TRBJ2-7, with 9 bases aligning to TRBD1. Germline lookup yields CDR1 SGHVS and CDR2 FQNEAQ. The CDR3 is 17 residues long. The trim removed 4 bases at V and 2 bases at J, leaving 12 bases unmatched. CDR3 bases: TGTGCCAGCAGCTCCAAAGCCCCGGGACAGGGAACCTACGAGCAGTACTTC. Its translation: CASSSKAPGQGTYEQYF.